One TCR beta chain is described in this entry. This specimen comes from a study of shared clonotypes between healthy human individuals. The repertoire was sequenced with immunoSEQ multiplex PCR; TCRdb's copy has only in-frame clones and lacks some. The table records 2,100,000 or so clones, around 95% of them present only once. This CDR3 has 15 residues. The V segment lost 4 bases and the J segment 5 bases; nucleotides outside the gene matches: 7. Germline-derived CDR1 and CDR2 are LNHDA and SQIVND (reference sequence). The chain carries TRBV19 and TRBJ2-5, with 10 nucleotides matching TRBD1. The specimen was naive CD4+ T cells sorted from blood. Subset given: CD45RA+ positively selected. The TCR originated in a man aged 18 to 29 in good health. CDR3 DNA sequence: TGTGCCAGTAGTACCCGGGACAGGGGATATGAGACCCAGTACTTC. Protein: CASSTRDRGYETQYF.